The rows below give T cell receptor beta chains drawn from one sample of a study of early T cells in non-severe SARS-CoV-2 infection. TCRdb reanalysed the 5' RACE reads using MiXCR and keeps one entry per CDR3 protein. This sample yields 50,000 to 60,000 distinct CDR3 sequences, of which 6.5% to 7.5% are seen a single time; more than 5% belongs to the top ten. The sample here was whole blood, taken at baseline. These receptors were collected from an adult who was a healthcare worker with PCR-confirmed SARS-CoV-2 infection or an uninfected control (not recorded which). Each CDR3 is given with its conserved first and last residue. D genes are given only for firm matches. Expanded clones are given a class, and other clones once, few, many or no size at all.

d_call j_call clone_size v_call cdr3_aa cdr3_nt
. TRBJ2-4 many TRBV15 CATSRSTGMENIQYF TGTGCCACCAGCAGGAGTACAGGGATGGAAAACATTCAGTACTTC
TRBD2 TRBJ2-1 few TRBV10-1 CASSEMLAGVYNEQFF TGCGCCAGCAGTGAGATGCTAGCGGGGGTTTACAATGAGCAGTTCTTC
TRBD2 TRBJ2-1 many TRBV6-2/TRBV6-3 CASSYPAGGLGEQFF TGTGCCAGCAGTTACCCAGCGGGGGGGCTGGGTGAGCAGTTCTTC
. TRBJ2-5 . TRBV6-2/TRBV6-3 CASSYLGLQETQYF TGTGCCAGCAGTTACCTCGGATTACAAGAGACCCAGTACTTC
. TRBJ2-3 many TRBV23-1 CASRPSPRTDTQYF TGCGCCAGCAGACCGTCCCCTCGCACAGATACGCAGTATTTT
TRBD2 TRBJ2-4 few TRBV2 CASSEPGLAVNIQYF TGTGCCAGCAGTGAACCGGGACTAGCGGTAAACATTCAGTACTTC
. TRBJ2-3 many TRBV4-3 CASSQVPLLELRPTDTQYF TGCGCCAGCAGCCAAGTTCCACTACTCGAACTTAGACCCACAGATACGCAGTATTTT
TRBD2 TRBJ2-1 . TRBV4-1 CASSQERRGGHEQFF TGCGCCAGCAGCCAAGAACGGCGGGGGGGCCATGAGCAGTTCTTC
. TRBJ2-7 . TRBV6-5 CASSYGPRSSYEQYF TGTGCCAGCAGTTACGGTCCCCGGAGCTCCTACGAGCAGTACTTC
TRBD1 TRBJ1-3 . TRBV4-3 CASSQEPDRAGNTIYF TGCGCCAGCAGCCAAGAACCCGACAGGGCTGGAAACACCATATATTTT
TRBD2 TRBJ2-2 many TRBV3-1 CASSRLAGGLNTGELFF TGTGCCAGCTCCCGGCTAGCGGGGGGCCTCAACACCGGGGAGCTGTTTTTT
. TRBJ2-7 few TRBV6-6 CASSYRTDFYEQYF TGTGCCAGCAGTTACCGGACGGATTTCTACGAGCAGTACTTC
. TRBJ2-2 . TRBV28 CASSSYGQYTGELFF TGTGCCAGCAGTTCTTACGGACAGTACACCGGGGAGCTGTTTTTT
. TRBJ2-1 many TRBV4-2 CASSQGFSEGWGTRINNEQFF TGTGCCAGCAGCCAAGGTTTTAGCGAGGGTTGGGGGACGAGGATAAACAATGAGCAGTTCTTC
. TRBJ1-2 many TRBV30 CAWSVLGDGYTF TGTGCCTGGAGTGTGTTAGGTGATGGCTACACCTTC
. TRBJ1-5 many TRBV20-1 CSASPNQPQHF TGCAGTGCTAGTCCTAATCAGCCCCAGCATTTT
. TRBJ1-2 . TRBV6-2/TRBV6-3 CASSSRIAYYGYTF TGTGCCAGCAGTTCCCGGATTGCTTACTATGGCTACACCTTC